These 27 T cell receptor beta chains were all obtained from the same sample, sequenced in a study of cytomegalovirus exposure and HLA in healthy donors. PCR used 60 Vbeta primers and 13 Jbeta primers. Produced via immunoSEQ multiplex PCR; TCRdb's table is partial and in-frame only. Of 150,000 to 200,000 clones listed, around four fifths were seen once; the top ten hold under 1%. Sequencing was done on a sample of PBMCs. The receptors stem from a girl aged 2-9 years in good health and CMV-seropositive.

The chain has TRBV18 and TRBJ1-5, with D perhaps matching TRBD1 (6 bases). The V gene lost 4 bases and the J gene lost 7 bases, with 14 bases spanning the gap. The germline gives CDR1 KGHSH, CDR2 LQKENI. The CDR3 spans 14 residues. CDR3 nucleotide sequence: TGTGCCAGCTCACAAGTGGGGGCAAGGCAGCCCCAGCATTTT. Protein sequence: CASSQVGARQPQHF.

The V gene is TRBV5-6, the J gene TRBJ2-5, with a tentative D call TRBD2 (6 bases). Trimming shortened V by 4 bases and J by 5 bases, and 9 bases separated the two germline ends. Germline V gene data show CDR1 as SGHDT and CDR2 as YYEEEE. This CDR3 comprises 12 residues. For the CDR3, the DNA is TGTGCCAGCAGCGAACGGGGGGAGACCCAGTACTTC. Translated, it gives CASSERGETQYF. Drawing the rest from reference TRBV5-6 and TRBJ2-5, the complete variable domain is DAGVTQSPTHLIKTRGQQVTLRCSPKSGHDTVSWYQQALGQGPQFIFQYYEEEERQRGNFPDRFSGHQFPNYSSELNVNALLLGDSALYLCASSERGETQYFGPGTRLLVL.

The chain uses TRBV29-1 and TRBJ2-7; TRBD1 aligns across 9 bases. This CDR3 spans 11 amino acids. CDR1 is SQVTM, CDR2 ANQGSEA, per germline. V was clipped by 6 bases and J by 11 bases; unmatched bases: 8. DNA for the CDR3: TGCAGCGTAGGAGAGGGACAGGGAGAGTACTTC. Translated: CSVGEGQGEYF.

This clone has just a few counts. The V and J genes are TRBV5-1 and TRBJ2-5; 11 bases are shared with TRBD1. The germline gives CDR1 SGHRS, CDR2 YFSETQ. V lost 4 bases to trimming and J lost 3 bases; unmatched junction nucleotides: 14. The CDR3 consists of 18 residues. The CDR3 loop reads CASSRTGGTTPIEETQYF. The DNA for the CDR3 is TGCGCCAGCAGCAGGACAGGGGGCACTACCCCTATAGAAGAGACCCAGTACTTC.

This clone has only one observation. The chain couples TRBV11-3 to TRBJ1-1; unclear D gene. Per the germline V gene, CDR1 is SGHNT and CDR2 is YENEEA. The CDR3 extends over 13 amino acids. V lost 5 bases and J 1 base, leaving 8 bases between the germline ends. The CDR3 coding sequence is TGTGCCAGCAGCCTCGCGCGGAACACTGAAGCTTTCTTT. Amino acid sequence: CASSLARNTEAFF.

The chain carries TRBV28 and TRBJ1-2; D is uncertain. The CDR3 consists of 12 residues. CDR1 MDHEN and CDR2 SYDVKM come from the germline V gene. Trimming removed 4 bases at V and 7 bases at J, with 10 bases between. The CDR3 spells CASSSPGFGYTF. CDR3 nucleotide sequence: TGTGCCAGCAGTTCGCCGGGATTTGGCTACACCTTC.

The CDR3 DNA reads as TGTGCCAGCAGCCCTTCGTCGGGATACACTGAAGCTTTCTTT. Residues: CASSPSSGYTEAFF. The genes are TRBV28 and TRBJ1-1; D gene uncertain. This CDR3 has 14 residues. Trimming took off 6 bases at V and 3 bases at J, with 14 bases between the two ends. Germline CDR1 MDHEN, CDR2 SYDVKM.

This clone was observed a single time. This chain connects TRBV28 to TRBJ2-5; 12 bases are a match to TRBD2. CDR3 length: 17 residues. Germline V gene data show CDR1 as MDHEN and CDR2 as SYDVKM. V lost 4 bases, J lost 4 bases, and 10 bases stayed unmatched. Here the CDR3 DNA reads TGTGCCAGCAGTTCCCCTAGCGGGAGGGCCAATCGAGAGACCCAGTACTTC. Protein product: CASSSPSGRANRETQYF.

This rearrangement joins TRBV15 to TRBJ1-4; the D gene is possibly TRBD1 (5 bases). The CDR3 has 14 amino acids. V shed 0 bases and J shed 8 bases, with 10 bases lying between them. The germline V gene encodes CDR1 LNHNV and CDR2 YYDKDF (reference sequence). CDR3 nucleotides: TGTGCCACCAGCAGAGACAGGGTTCGGGAAAAACTGTTTTTT. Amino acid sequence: CATSRDRVREKLFF.

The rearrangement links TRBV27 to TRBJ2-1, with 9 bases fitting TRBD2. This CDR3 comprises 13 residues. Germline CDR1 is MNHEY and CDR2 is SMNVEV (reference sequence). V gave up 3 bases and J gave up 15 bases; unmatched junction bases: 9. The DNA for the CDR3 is TGTGCCAGCAGTTTGGGTACCCCGGGACTAGCGTTCTTC. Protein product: CASSLGTPGLAFF.

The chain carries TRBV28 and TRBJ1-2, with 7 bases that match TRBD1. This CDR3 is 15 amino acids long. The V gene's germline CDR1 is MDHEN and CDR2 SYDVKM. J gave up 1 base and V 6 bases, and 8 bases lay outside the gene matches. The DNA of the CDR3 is TGTGCCAGCAGCTCACCGGGGACAGTTAACTATGGCTACACCTTC. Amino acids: CASSSPGTVNYGYTF.

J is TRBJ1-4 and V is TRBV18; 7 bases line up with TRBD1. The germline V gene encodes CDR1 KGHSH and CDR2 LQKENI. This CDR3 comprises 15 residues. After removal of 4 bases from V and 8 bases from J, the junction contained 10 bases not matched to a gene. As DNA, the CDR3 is TGTGCCAGCTCACGATTTACAGGGGAGAACGAAAAACTGTTTTTT. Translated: CASSRFTGENEKLFF.

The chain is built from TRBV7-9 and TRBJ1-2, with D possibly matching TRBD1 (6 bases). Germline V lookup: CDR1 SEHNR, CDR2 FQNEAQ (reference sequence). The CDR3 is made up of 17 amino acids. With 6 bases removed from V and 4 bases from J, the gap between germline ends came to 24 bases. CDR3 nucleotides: TGTGCCAGCAGTAGACCCGGCAGGGGTAATTGGGGCTATGGCTACACCTTC. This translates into CASSRPGRGNWGYGYTF.

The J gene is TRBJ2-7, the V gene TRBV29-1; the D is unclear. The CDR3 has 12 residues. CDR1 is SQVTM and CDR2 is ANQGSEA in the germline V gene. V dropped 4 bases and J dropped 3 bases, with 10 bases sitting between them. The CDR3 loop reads CSVVYPSYEQYF. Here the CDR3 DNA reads TGCAGCGTTGTTTACCCCAGCTACGAGCAGTACTTC.

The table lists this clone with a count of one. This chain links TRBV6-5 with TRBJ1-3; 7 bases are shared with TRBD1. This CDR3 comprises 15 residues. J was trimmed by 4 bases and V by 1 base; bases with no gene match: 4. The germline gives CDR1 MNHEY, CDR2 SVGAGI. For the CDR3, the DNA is TGTGCCAGCAGTTACTTACAGGGGCTCGGAAACACCATATATTTT. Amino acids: CASSYLQGLGNTIYF.

In DNA form, the CDR3 reads TGTGCCAGTAGTACCGGACTAGCCTACGAGCAGTACTTC. Amino acid sequence: CASSTGLAYEQYF. This sequence joins TRBV19 and TRBJ2-7; TRBD2 aligns across 7 bases. The trim removed 4 bases at V and 2 bases at J, leaving 2 bases unmatched. Germline assignment: CDR1 LNHDA and CDR2 SQIVND (reference sequence). The CDR3 has 13 amino acids.

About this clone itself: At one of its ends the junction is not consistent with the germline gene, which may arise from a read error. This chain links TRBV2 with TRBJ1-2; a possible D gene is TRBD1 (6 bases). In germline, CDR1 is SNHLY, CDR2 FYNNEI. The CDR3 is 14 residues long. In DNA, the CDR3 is TGTGCCGGCAGAAGACAGGAATCTAACTATGGCTACACCTTC. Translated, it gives CAGRRQESNYGYTF. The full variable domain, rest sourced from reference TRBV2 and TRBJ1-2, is EPEVTQTPSHQVTQMGQEVILRCVPISNHLYFYWYRQILGQKVEFLVSFYNNEISEKSEIFDDQFSVERPDGSNFTLKIRSTKLEDSAMYFCAGRRQESNYGYTFGSGTRLTVV.

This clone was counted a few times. The CDR3 sequence: CACIQGWAAFF. In DNA, the CDR3 is TGTGCCTGTATACAGGGCTGGGCGGCTTTCTTT. This sequence joins TRBV30 and TRBJ1-1; a possible D gene is TRBD1 (6 bases). CDR3 length: 11 residues. Trimming removed 6 bases at V and 11 bases at J, with 16 bases between. Germline V gene data show CDR1 as GTSNPN and CDR2 as SVGIG (reference sequence).

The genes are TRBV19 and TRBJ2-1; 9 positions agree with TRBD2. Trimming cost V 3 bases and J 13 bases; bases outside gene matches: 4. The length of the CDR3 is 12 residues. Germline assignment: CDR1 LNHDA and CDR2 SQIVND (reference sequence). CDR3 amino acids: CASSMVGTSQFF. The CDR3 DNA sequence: TGTGCCAGTAGTATGGTCGGGACTAGCCAGTTCTTC.

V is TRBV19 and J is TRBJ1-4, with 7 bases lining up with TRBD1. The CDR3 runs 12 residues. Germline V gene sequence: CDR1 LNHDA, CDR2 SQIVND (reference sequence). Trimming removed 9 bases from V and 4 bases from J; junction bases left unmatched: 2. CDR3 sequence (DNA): TGTGCCAGCCGACAGGGTAATGAAAAACTGTTTTTT. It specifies CASRQGNEKLFF.

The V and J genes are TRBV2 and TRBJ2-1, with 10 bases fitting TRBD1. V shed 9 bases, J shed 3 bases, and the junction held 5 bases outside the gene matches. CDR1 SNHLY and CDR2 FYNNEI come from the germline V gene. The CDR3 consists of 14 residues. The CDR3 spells CASEGTGVYNEQFF. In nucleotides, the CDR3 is TGTGCCAGTGAGGGGACAGGGGTCTACAATGAGCAGTTCTTC. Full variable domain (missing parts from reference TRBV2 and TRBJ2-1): EPEVTQTPSHQVTQMGQEVILRCVPISNHLYFYWYRQILGQKVEFLVSFYNNEISEKSEIFDDQFSVERPDGSNFTLKIRSTKLEDSAMYFCASEGTGVYNEQFFGPGTRLTVL.

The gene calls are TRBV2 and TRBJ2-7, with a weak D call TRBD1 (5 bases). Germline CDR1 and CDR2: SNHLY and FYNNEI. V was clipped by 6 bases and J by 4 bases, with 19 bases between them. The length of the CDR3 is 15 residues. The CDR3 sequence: CASRSWGSEPYEQYF. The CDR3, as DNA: TGTGCCAGCAGGTCTTGGGGCTCCGAGCCTTACGAGCAGTACTTC.

CDR3 nucleotide sequence: TGTGCCTGGAAAACCGGGACAGGGTTTTTCACTGAAGCTTTCTTT. It codes for CAWKTGTGFFTEAFF. This chain connects TRBV30 to TRBJ1-1, with 9 bases identical to TRBD1. Germline CDR1 reads GTSNPN; CDR2 reads SVGIG (reference sequence). After removal of 4 bases from V and 4 bases from J, the junction contained 10 bases not matched to a gene. The CDR3 loop spans 15 amino acids.

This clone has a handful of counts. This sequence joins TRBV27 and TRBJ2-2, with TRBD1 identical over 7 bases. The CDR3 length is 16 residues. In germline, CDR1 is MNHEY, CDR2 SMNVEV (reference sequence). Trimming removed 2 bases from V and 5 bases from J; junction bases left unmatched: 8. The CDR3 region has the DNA TGTGCCAGCAGTTTACAGGGGGTGCGTTCGACCGGGGAGCTGTTTTTT. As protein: CASSLQGVRSTGELFF.

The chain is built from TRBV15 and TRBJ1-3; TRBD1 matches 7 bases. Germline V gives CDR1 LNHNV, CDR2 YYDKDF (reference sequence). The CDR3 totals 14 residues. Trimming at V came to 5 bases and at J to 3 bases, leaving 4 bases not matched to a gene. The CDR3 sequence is CATSGAGGGNTIYF. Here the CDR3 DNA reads TGTGCCACCAGCGGGGCAGGGGGTGGAAACACCATATATTTT.

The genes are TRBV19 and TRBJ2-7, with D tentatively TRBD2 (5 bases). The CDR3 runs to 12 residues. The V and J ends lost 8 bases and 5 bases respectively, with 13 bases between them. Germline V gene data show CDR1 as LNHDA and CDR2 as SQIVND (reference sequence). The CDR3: CASGLWGDEQYF. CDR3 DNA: TGTGCCAGTGGGTTATGGGGAGACGAGCAGTACTTC.

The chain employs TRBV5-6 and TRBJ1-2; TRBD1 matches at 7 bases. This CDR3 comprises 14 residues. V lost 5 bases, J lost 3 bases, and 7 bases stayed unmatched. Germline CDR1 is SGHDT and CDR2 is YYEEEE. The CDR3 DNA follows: TGTGCCAGCAGGACCGGGACAGCCCACTATGGCTACACCTTC. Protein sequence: CASRTGTAHYGYTF.